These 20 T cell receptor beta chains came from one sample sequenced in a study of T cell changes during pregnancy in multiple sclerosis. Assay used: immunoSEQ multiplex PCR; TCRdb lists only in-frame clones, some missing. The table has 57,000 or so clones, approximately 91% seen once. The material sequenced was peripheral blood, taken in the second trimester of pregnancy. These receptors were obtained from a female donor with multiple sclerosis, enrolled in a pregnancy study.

This CDR3 reads CASSPQRQGNSPLHF. CDR3 nucleotides: TGTGCCAGCTCACCACAAAGACAGGGCAATTCACCCCTCCACTTT. The genes are TRBV18 and TRBJ1-6; 7 nucleotides agree with TRBD1. Germline CDR1 KGHSH, CDR2 LQKENI. After removal of 1 base from V and 7 bases from J, the junction contained 4 bases not matched to a gene. The CDR3 is made up of 15 amino acids.

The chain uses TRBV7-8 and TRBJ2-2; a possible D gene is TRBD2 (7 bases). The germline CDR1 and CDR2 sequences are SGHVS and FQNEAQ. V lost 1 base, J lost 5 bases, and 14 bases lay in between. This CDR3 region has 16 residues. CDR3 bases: TGTGCCAGCAGCTTAGGGAGGGGGGGCCGGACCGGGGAGCTGTTTTTT. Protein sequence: CASSLGRGGRTGELFF.

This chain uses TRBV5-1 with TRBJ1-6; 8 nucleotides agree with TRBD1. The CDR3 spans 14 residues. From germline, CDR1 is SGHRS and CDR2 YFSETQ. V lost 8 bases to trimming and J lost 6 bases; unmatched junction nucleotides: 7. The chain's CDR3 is CASKQGGTNSPLHF. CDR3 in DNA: TGCGCCAGTAAACAGGGGGGAACTAATTCACCCCTCCACTTT. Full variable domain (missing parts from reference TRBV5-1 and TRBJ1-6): KAGVTQTPRYLIKTRGQQVTLSCSPISGHRSVSWYQQTPGQGLQFLFEYFSETQRNKGNFPGRFSGRQFSNSRSEMNVSTLELGDSALYLCASKQGGTNSPLHFGNGTRLTVT.

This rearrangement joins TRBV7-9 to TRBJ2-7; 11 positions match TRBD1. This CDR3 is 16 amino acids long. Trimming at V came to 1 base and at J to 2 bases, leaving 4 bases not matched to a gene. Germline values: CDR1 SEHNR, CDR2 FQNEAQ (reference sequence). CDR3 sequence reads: CASSLGTGGEPYEQYF. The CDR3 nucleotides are TGTGCCAGCAGCTTAGGGACAGGGGGCGAGCCCTACGAGCAGTACTTC.

The CDR3 coding sequence is TGTGCCAGCATCCTAAGGGTGGCAGGGGGGAAAGCTTTCTTT. Translation gives CASILRVAGGKAFF. The gene calls are TRBV6-5 and TRBJ1-1, with 7 bases identical to TRBD1. Germline V CDR1 and CDR2: MNHEY, SVGAGI. This CDR3 has 14 residues. J was trimmed by 9 bases and V by 7 bases; bases with no gene match: 14.

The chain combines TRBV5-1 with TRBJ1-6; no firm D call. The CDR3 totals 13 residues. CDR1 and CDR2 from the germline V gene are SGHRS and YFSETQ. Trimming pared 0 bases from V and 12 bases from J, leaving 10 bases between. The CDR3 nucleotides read TGCGCCAGCAGCTTGGGGCCCCGAGGACCCCTCCACTTT. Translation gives CASSLGPRGPLHF. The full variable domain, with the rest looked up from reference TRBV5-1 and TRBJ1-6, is KAGVTQTPRYLIKTRGQQVTLSCSPISGHRSVSWYQQTPGQGLQFLFEYFSETQRNKGNFPGRFSGRQFSNSRSEMNVSTLELGDSALYLCASSLGPRGPLHFGNGTRLTVT.

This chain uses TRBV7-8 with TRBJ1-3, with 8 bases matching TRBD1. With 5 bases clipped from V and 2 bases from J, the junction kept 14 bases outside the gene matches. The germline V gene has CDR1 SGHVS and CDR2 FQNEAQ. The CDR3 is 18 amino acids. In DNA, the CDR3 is TGTGCCAGCAGCACAAAGCGCAGGGGGCAGGGGGCTGGAAACACCATATATTTT. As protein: CASSTKRRGQGAGNTIYF.

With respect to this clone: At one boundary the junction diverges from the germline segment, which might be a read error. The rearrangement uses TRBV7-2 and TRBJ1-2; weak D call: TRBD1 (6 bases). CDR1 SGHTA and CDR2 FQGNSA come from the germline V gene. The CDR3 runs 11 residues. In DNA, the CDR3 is TGTGCCAGCAGCTTACTAGGACAGCCTCACTTC. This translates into CASSLLGQPHF.

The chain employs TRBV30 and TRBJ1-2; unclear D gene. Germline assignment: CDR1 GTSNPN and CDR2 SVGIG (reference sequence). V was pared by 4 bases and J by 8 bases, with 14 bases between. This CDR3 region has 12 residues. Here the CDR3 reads CAWMEPSHGYTF. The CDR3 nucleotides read TGTGCCTGGATGGAGCCTAGCCACGGCTACACCTTC.

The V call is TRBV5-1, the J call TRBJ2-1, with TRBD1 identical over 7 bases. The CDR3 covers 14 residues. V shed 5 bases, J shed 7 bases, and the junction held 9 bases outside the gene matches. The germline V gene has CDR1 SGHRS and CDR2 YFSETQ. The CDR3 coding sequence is TGCGCCAGCAGTCCAGACAGGGCGCGGAATGAGCAGTTCTTC. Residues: CASSPDRARNEQFF.

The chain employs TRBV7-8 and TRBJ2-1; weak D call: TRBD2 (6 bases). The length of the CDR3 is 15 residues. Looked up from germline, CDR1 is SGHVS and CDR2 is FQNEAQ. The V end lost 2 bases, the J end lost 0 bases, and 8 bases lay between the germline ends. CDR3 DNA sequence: TGTGCCAGCAGCTTACGTAGCGGCTCCTACAATGAGCAGTTCTTC. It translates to CASSLRSGSYNEQFF.

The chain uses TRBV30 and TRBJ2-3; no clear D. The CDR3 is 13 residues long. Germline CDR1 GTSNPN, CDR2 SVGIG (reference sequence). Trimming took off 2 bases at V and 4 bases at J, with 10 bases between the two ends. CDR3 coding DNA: TGTGCCTGGAGTTCGACTGGCCCAGATACGCAGTATTTT. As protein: CAWSSTGPDTQYF.

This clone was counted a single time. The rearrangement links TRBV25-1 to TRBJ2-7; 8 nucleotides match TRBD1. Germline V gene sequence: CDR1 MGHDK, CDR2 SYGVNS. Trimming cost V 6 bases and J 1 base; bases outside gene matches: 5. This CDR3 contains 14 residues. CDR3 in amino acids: CASSLTGESYEQYF. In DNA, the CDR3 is TGTGCCAGCAGCCTGACAGGGGAGTCCTACGAGCAGTACTTC.

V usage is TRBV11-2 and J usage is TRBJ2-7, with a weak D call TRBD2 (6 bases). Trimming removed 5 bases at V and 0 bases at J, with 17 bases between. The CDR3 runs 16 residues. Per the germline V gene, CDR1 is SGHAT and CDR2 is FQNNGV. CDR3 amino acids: CASSPLDRRGSYEQYF. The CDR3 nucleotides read TGTGCCAGCAGCCCCCTAGACCGGCGGGGCTCCTACGAGCAGTACTTC.

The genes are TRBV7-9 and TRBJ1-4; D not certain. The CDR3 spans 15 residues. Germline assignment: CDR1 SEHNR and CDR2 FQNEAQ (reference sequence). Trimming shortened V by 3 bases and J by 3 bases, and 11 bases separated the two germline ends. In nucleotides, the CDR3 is TGTGCCAGCAGCTTTTGGGCAGAAGCTAATGAAAAACTGTTTTTT. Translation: CASSFWAEANEKLFF.

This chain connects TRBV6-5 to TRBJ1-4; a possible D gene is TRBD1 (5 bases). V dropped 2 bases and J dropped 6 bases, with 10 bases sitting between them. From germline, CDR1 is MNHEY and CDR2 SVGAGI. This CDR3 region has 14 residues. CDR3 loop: CASSYRGGDEKLFF. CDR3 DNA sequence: TGTGCCAGCAGTTACAGGGGTGGGGATGAAAAACTGTTTTTT.

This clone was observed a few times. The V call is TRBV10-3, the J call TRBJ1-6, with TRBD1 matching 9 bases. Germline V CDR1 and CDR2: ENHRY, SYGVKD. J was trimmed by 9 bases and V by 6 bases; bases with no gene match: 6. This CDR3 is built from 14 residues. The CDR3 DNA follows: TGTGCCATCAGCGAACAGGGGGCTGCTTCACCCCTCCACTTT. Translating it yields CAISEQGAASPLHF.

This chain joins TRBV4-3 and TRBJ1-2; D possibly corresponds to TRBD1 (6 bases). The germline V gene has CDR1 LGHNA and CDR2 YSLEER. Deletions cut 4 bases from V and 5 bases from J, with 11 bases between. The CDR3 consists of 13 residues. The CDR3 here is CASSPQGSYGYTF. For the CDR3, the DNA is TGCGCCAGCAGCCCTCAGGGGAGTTATGGCTACACCTTC.

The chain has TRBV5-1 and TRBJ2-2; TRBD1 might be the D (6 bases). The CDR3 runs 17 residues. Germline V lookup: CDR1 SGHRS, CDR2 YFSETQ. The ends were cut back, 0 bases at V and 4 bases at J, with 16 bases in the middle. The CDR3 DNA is TGCGCCAGCAGCTTGGAGGCCAGGGGCTCGAGCACCGGGGAGCTGTTTTTT. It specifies CASSLEARGSSTGELFF.

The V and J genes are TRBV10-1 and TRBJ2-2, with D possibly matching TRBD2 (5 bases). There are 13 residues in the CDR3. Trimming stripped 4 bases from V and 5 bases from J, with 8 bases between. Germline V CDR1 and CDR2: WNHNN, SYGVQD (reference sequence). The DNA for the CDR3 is TGCGCCAGCAGTGTACGGGATACCGGGGAGCTGTTTTTT. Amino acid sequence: CASSVRDTGELFF.